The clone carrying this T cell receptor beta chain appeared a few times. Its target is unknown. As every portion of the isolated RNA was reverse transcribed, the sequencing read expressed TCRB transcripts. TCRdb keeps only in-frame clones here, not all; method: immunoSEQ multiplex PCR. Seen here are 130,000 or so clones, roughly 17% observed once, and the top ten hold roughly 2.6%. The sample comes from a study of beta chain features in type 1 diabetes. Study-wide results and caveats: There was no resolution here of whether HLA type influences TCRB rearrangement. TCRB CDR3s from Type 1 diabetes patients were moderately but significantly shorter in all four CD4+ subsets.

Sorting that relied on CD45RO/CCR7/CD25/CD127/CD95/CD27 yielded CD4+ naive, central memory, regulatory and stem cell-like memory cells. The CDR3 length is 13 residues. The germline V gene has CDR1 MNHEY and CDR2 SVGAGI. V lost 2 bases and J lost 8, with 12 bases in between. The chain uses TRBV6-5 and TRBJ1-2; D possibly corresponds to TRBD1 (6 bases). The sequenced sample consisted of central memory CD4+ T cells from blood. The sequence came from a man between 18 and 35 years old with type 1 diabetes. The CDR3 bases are TGTGCCAGCAGTTACCAGGGGCGGGAAGGCTACACCTTC. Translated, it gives CASSYQGREGYTF.